These T cell receptor beta chains were read from a single sample in a study of T cells after yellow fever vaccination. Via MiXCR, TCRdb re-called the 5' RACE reads, giving one row per CDR3 protein. The table lists about 360,000 distinct CDR3 sequences, about 6.2% of them singletons, with 15% in the top ten. The sequencing used PBMCs, collected 5 days after the yellow fever booster vaccination. The receptors were gathered from a man under 40 who received the YFV17D yellow fever vaccine. The CDR3 runs from the conserved cysteine through the conserved F or W. D genes are given only for firm matches. A clone size is listed for some rows: how often the clone was seen (once, few, many), or a class if it is expanded.

j_call: TRBJ2-1; d_call: -; clone_size: -; v_call: TRBV9; cdr3_aa: CASSAWGSGVENEQFF; cdr3_nt: TGTGCCAGCAGCGCCTGGGGTAGCGGTGTTGAAAATGAGCAGTTCTTC
j_call: TRBJ2-3; d_call: TRBD2; clone_size: -; v_call: TRBV5-1; cdr3_aa: CASSLTTGTILVDTQYF; cdr3_nt: TGCGCCAGCAGCTTAACCACTGGGACTATCCTCGTAGATACGCAGTATTTT
j_call: TRBJ2-1; d_call: -; clone_size: -; v_call: TRBV6-2/TRBV6-3; cdr3_aa: CASSYFGTPYNEQFF; cdr3_nt: TGTGCCAGCAGTTACTTCGGGACTCCCTACAATGAGCAGTTCTTC
j_call: TRBJ2-3; d_call: -; clone_size: -; v_call: TRBV30; cdr3_aa: CAWSVPRELTDTQYF; cdr3_nt: TGTGCCTGGAGCGTTCCGAGGGAGTTGACAGATACGCAGTATTTT
j_call: TRBJ2-7; d_call: TRBD1; clone_size: many; v_call: TRBV27; cdr3_aa: CAVWTGGSGEQYF; cdr3_nt: TGTGCCGTCTGGACAGGGGGTTCCGGCGAGCAGTACTTC
j_call: TRBJ1-6; d_call: -; clone_size: many; v_call: TRBV14; cdr3_aa: CASSPLGGGNSPLHF; cdr3_nt: TGTGCCAGCAGCCCCCTCGGAGGGGGGAATTCACCCCTCCACTTT
j_call: TRBJ2-3; d_call: TRBD2; clone_size: many; v_call: TRBV7-2; cdr3_aa: CASSLAGTSGRDTQYF; cdr3_nt: TGTGCCAGCAGCCTAGCCGGGACTAGCGGGAGAGATACGCAGTATTTT
j_call: TRBJ2-7; d_call: -; clone_size: -; v_call: TRBV14; cdr3_aa: CASSQERAPSYEQYF; cdr3_nt: TGTGCCAGCAGCCAAGAACGGGCCCCTTCCTACGAGCAGTACTTC
j_call: TRBJ2-1; d_call: TRBD2; clone_size: many; v_call: TRBV6-2/TRBV6-3; cdr3_aa: CASSYFGLLAGFKFF; cdr3_nt: TGTGCCAGCAGTTACTTCGGCCTACTAGCGGGATTCAAGTTCTTC
j_call: TRBJ1-2; d_call: -; clone_size: -; v_call: TRBV7-2; cdr3_aa: CASSLVVPNYGYTF; cdr3_nt: TGTGCCAGCAGCTTGGTCGTCCCTAACTATGGCTACACCTTC
j_call: TRBJ2-4; d_call: -; clone_size: many; v_call: TRBV7-9; cdr3_aa: CASSINRDSQYF; cdr3_nt: TGTGCCAGCAGCATAAACCGGGATAGCCAGTACTTC
j_call: TRBJ2-2; d_call: TRBD2; clone_size: few; v_call: TRBV2; cdr3_aa: CASDRRGSSGTGELFF; cdr3_nt: TGTGCCAGCGATCGAAGAGGCTCTAGCGGGACCGGGGAGCTGTTTTTT
j_call: TRBJ2-5; d_call: -; clone_size: many; v_call: TRBV10-3; cdr3_aa: CAISDSPQETQYF; cdr3_nt: TGTGCCATCAGTGACAGCCCCCAAGAGACCCAGTACTTC
j_call: TRBJ2-7; d_call: TRBD2; clone_size: many; v_call: TRBV20-1; cdr3_aa: CSARDLAGGSLSYEQYF; cdr3_nt: TGCAGTGCTAGAGATCTGGCGGGAGGGAGCCTCTCCTACGAGCAGTACTTC
j_call: TRBJ1-2; d_call: -; clone_size: few; v_call: TRBV3-1; cdr3_aa: CASSQTSGSYGYTF; cdr3_nt: TGTGCCAGCAGCCAAACGTCGGGGTCCTATGGCTACACCTTC
j_call: TRBJ2-5; d_call: -; clone_size: -; v_call: TRBV4-3; cdr3_aa: CASSQVSSETQYF; cdr3_nt: TGCGCCAGCAGCCAAGTGAGTTCCGAGACCCAGTACTTC
j_call: TRBJ2-1; d_call: -; clone_size: many; v_call: TRBV12-3/TRBV12-4; cdr3_aa: CASSALGQNEQFF; cdr3_nt: TGTGCCAGCAGTGCACTGGGGCAGAATGAGCAGTTCTTC
j_call: TRBJ2-1; d_call: TRBD1; clone_size: many; v_call: TRBV5-1; cdr3_aa: CASGRDREVGEQFF; cdr3_nt: TGCGCCAGCGGCCGGGACAGGGAGGTTGGGGAGCAGTTCTTC
j_call: TRBJ2-1; d_call: -; clone_size: many; v_call: TRBV27; cdr3_aa: CASSPRYNEQFF; cdr3_nt: TGTGCCAGCAGTCCCCGATACAATGAGCAGTTCTTC
j_call: TRBJ1-4; d_call: TRBD1; clone_size: few; v_call: TRBV7-8; cdr3_aa: CASSLVLRGRVKNEKLFF; cdr3_nt: TGTGCCAGCAGCTTAGTTTTAAGGGGGCGCGTGAAAAATGAAAAACTGTTTTTT
j_call: TRBJ2-5; d_call: -; clone_size: few; v_call: TRBV20-1; cdr3_aa: CSAGSEGAPMETQYF; cdr3_nt: TGCAGTGCTGGCTCCGAGGGAGCGCCCATGGAGACCCAGTACTTC
j_call: TRBJ1-4; d_call: -; clone_size: -; v_call: TRBV29-1; cdr3_aa: CSVLARGDDEKLFF; cdr3_nt: TGCAGCGTCCTAGCCCGAGGGGATGACGAAAAACTGTTTTTT
j_call: TRBJ2-2; d_call: -; clone_size: many; v_call: TRBV7-9; cdr3_aa: CASSPSSDGELFF; cdr3_nt: TGTGCCAGCAGCCCGTCCTCGGACGGGGAGCTGTTTTTT
j_call: TRBJ2-7; d_call: -; clone_size: few; v_call: TRBV28; cdr3_aa: CASTADLPLPEQYF; cdr3_nt: TGTGCCAGCACCGCGGACCTCCCTCTCCCCGAGCAGTACTTC
j_call: TRBJ1-1; d_call: -; clone_size: -; v_call: TRBV20-1; cdr3_aa: CCAHGSMDLSWNTEAFF; cdr3_nt: TGCTGTGCTCACGGTAGTATGGACCTAAGTTGGAACACTGAAGCTTTCTTT
j_call: TRBJ1-1; d_call: -; clone_size: few; v_call: TRBV7-8; cdr3_aa: CASSFSGYDTEAFF; cdr3_nt: TGTGCCAGCAGCTTTTCGGGGTATGACACTGAAGCTTTCTTT
j_call: TRBJ2-7; d_call: TRBD1; clone_size: -; v_call: TRBV12-3/TRBV12-4; cdr3_aa: CASTLGQGVGEQYF; cdr3_nt: TGTGCCAGCACCTTAGGGCAGGGGGTCGGCGAGCAGTACTTC
j_call: TRBJ2-7; d_call: TRBD2; clone_size: many; v_call: TRBV12-3/TRBV12-4; cdr3_aa: CASSPRTSSFGSYEQYF; cdr3_nt: TGTGCCAGCAGTCCCCGGACTAGCAGCTTCGGGTCCTACGAGCAGTACTTC
j_call: TRBJ2-7; d_call: -; clone_size: -; v_call: TRBV7-2; cdr3_aa: CASSSRGTHEQYF; cdr3_nt: TGTGCCAGCAGCTCAAGGGGGACCCACGAGCAGTACTTC
j_call: TRBJ1-2; d_call: TRBD1; clone_size: many; v_call: TRBV12-3/TRBV12-4; cdr3_aa: CASSPTGGASYGYTF; cdr3_nt: TGTGCCAGCAGCCCCACAGGGGGCGCTTCCTATGGCTACACCTTC
j_call: TRBJ2-1; d_call: TRBD1; clone_size: -; v_call: TRBV5-1; cdr3_aa: CASSEQGGTDEQFF; cdr3_nt: TGCGCCAGCAGCGAACAGGGGGGTACCGATGAGCAGTTCTTC
j_call: TRBJ1-1; d_call: TRBD1; clone_size: few; v_call: TRBV20-1; cdr3_aa: CSATRDSAKNTEAFF; cdr3_nt: TGCAGTGCTACCCGGGACAGCGCTAAGAACACTGAAGCTTTCTTT
j_call: TRBJ2-6; d_call: -; clone_size: few; v_call: TRBV21-1; cdr3_aa: CASSKDTGRSGGANVLTF; cdr3_nt: TGTGCCAGCAGCAAAGACACCGGGAGGAGTGGTGGGGCCAACGTCCTGACTTTC
j_call: TRBJ2-5; d_call: TRBD2; clone_size: few; v_call: TRBV3-1; cdr3_aa: CACSQGLIAGETQYF; cdr3_nt: TGTGCCTGCAGCCAAGGTTTGATAGCGGGAGAGACCCAGTACTTC
j_call: TRBJ2-1; d_call: TRBD1; clone_size: -; v_call: TRBV18; cdr3_aa: CASSPRTGDTRSYNEQFF; cdr3_nt: TGTGCCAGCTCACCACGAACAGGGGATACTAGATCCTACAATGAGCAGTTCTTC
j_call: TRBJ1-1; d_call: -; clone_size: few; v_call: TRBV20-1; cdr3_aa: CSATDRNTEAFF; cdr3_nt: TGCAGTGCCACGGACAGAAACACTGAAGCTTTCTTT
j_call: TRBJ2-5; d_call: -; clone_size: many; v_call: TRBV3-1; cdr3_aa: CASSQEIWGQETQYF; cdr3_nt: TGTGCCAGCAGCCAAGAGATATGGGGGCAAGAGACCCAGTACTTC
j_call: TRBJ2-1; d_call: TRBD2; clone_size: few; v_call: TRBV7-2; cdr3_aa: CASSVGGGLGNEQFF; cdr3_nt: TGTGCCAGCAGCGTGGGGGGAGGGCTGGGCAATGAGCAGTTCTTC
j_call: TRBJ2-1; d_call: -; clone_size: many; v_call: TRBV7-3; cdr3_aa: CASSLQGGPYNEQFF; cdr3_nt: TGTGCCAGCAGCTTACAGGGAGGACCCTACAATGAGCAGTTCTTC
j_call: TRBJ2-7; d_call: -; clone_size: many; v_call: TRBV28; cdr3_aa: CASSFGGHAYEQYF; cdr3_nt: TGTGCCAGCAGTTTCGGGGGGCACGCCTACGAGCAGTACTTC
j_call: TRBJ2-7; d_call: TRBD1; clone_size: few; v_call: TRBV20-1; cdr3_aa: CSATSRQGGYEQYF; cdr3_nt: TGCAGTGCTACAAGCCGACAGGGTGGGTACGAGCAGTACTTC
j_call: TRBJ2-7; d_call: TRBD1; clone_size: few; v_call: TRBV29-1; cdr3_aa: CSVVTGDPDEQYF; cdr3_nt: TGCAGCGTTGTTACAGGGGATCCAGACGAGCAGTACTTC
j_call: TRBJ2-3; d_call: TRBD2; clone_size: few; v_call: TRBV5-4; cdr3_aa: CASSLRTSLNSDTQYF; cdr3_nt: TGTGCCAGCAGCTTGCGGACTAGCCTTAATTCAGATACGCAGTATTTT
j_call: TRBJ2-1; d_call: -; clone_size: many; v_call: TRBV6-5; cdr3_aa: CASSYTRGRGHNEQFF; cdr3_nt: TGTGCCAGCAGTTACACGAGGGGCCGGGGCCACAATGAGCAGTTCTTC
j_call: TRBJ2-3; d_call: TRBD2; clone_size: few; v_call: TRBV10-2; cdr3_aa: CASTSSSGNTDTQYF; cdr3_nt: TGCGCCAGCACCAGCAGTAGCGGGAACACAGATACGCAGTATTTT
j_call: TRBJ2-7; d_call: TRBD1; clone_size: -; v_call: TRBV5-4; cdr3_aa: CASSSDRGQGEQYF; cdr3_nt: TGTGCCAGCAGCTCGGACAGGGGGCAGGGTGAGCAGTACTTC
j_call: TRBJ2-7; d_call: TRBD2; clone_size: many; v_call: TRBV10-1; cdr3_aa: CASSDGGSAALDEQYF; cdr3_nt: TGCGCCAGCAGTGACGGCGGGAGTGCGGCTCTCGACGAGCAGTACTTC
j_call: TRBJ2-3; d_call: -; clone_size: few; v_call: TRBV14; cdr3_aa: CASSQDYSTDTQYF; cdr3_nt: TGTGCCAGCAGCCAAGATTATAGCACAGATACGCAGTATTTT
j_call: TRBJ2-6; d_call: -; clone_size: few; v_call: TRBV7-3; cdr3_aa: CASSQGPGSIVAGANVLTF; cdr3_nt: TGTGCCAGCAGCCAAGGGCCGGGCAGCATAGTAGCTGGGGCCAACGTCCTGACTTTC
j_call: TRBJ2-5; d_call: TRBD2; clone_size: once; v_call: TRBV29-1; cdr3_aa: CSGSSGRAYETPYF; cdr3_nt: TGCAGCGGTAGTAGCGGGAGGGCCTACGAGACCCCGTACTTC
j_call: TRBJ2-3; d_call: -; clone_size: -; v_call: TRBV20-1; cdr3_aa: CSARDTGTEDTQYF; cdr3_nt: TGCAGTGCTAGAGATACTGGAACCGAAGATACGCAGTATTTT
j_call: TRBJ2-1; d_call: TRBD2; clone_size: few; v_call: TRBV7-9; cdr3_aa: CASSITGTSYNEQFF; cdr3_nt: TGTGCCAGCAGCATAACCGGGACTAGCTACAATGAGCAGTTCTTC
j_call: TRBJ2-7; d_call: -; clone_size: -; v_call: TRBV20-1; cdr3_aa: CSARGGPGLYEQYF; cdr3_nt: TGCAGTGCTAGAGGGGGCCCAGGGCTGTACGAGCAGTACTTC
j_call: TRBJ2-1; d_call: TRBD2; clone_size: few; v_call: TRBV29-1; cdr3_aa: CSVVPAGENEQFF; cdr3_nt: TGCAGCGTTGTACCAGCGGGAGAGAATGAGCAGTTCTTC
j_call: TRBJ2-7; d_call: TRBD1; clone_size: few; v_call: TRBV20-1; cdr3_aa: CSAEGTGRGSYEQYF; cdr3_nt: TGCAGTGCTGAAGGGACAGGTCGGGGCTCCTACGAGCAGTACTTC
j_call: TRBJ2-2; d_call: TRBD2; clone_size: -; v_call: TRBV5-5; cdr3_aa: CASRRPGLADTGELFF; cdr3_nt: TGTGCCAGCAGGCGCCCGGGACTAGCGGACACCGGGGAGCTGTTTTTT
j_call: TRBJ2-3; d_call: TRBD1; clone_size: few; v_call: TRBV5-6; cdr3_aa: CASSLVGQDTADTQYF; cdr3_nt: TGTGCCAGCAGCTTGGTAGGACAGGATACAGCAGATACGCAGTATTTT
j_call: TRBJ2-3; d_call: TRBD2; clone_size: few; v_call: TRBV20-1; cdr3_aa: CSATGTSGSLGTDTQYF; cdr3_nt: TGCAGTGCTACCGGGACTAGCGGGTCTTTGGGCACAGATACGCAGTATTTT
j_call: TRBJ1-2; d_call: TRBD1; clone_size: -; v_call: TRBV6-5; cdr3_aa: CASSSRDRASYGYTF; cdr3_nt: TGTGCCAGCAGTTCCCGGGACAGGGCGAGCTATGGCTACACCTTC
j_call: TRBJ2-6; d_call: TRBD2; clone_size: many; v_call: TRBV5-6; cdr3_aa: CASSFRGTRGGANVLTF; cdr3_nt: TGTGCCAGCAGCTTTAGGGGGACTAGAGGAGGGGCCAACGTCCTGACTTTC